This T cell receptor (beta chain) was captured in a study of shared T cell receptors in the human thymus. CDR3 length: 17 amino acids. V dropped 4 bases and J dropped 6; count of bases not matched to a gene: 14. Germline V gene lookup returns CDR1 MNHNS and CDR2 SASEGT. Profiled with immunoSEQ multiplex PCR; TCRdb holds only in-frame clones, not every one. The profile shows roughly 710,000 clones, approximately 85% of them singletons. Another study also made use of these data, one on human thymus T cells.

The receptor's source is a girl in the first two years of life with a congenital heart defect. The chain recombines TRBV6-1 with TRBJ1-5, with 8 bases that match TRBD1. The sequenced sample was thymocytes. As DNA, the CDR3 is TGTGCCAGCAGTGTCCCCCCAGGGGGCAGGGGGAGTCAGCCCCAGCATTTT. This encodes CASSVPPGGRGSQPQHF.